Below are 15 T cell receptor beta chains sequenced from a single sample in a study of blood T cell repertoires in COVID-19. Repertoires were generated with immunoSEQ multiplex PCR, while TCRdb's copy carries only in-frame clones and drops some. The profile shows about 120,000 clones, approximately 80% of them singletons. Sequencing was performed on peripheral blood. These receptors were collected from a human donor in a cohort sampled during active COVID-19.

The chain recombines TRBV28 with TRBJ1-1, with a tentative D call TRBD1 (5 bases). Germline V CDR1 and CDR2: MDHEN, SYDVKM. V shed 7 bases and J shed 1 base, with 19 bases lying between them. The CDR3 is 16 residues long. The CDR3 region has the DNA TGTGCCAGCACCCCTAGACGGACAACACAGAACACTGAAGCTTTCTTT. Translated, it gives CASTPRRTTQNTEAFF.

The chain carries TRBV28 and TRBJ1-2; tentative D call: TRBD1 (6 bases). This CDR3 is 18 amino acids long. Germline V CDR1 and CDR2: MDHEN, SYDVKM. V lost 4 bases to trimming and J lost 0 bases, with 21 bases between them. The CDR3 DNA reads TGTGCCAGCAGTTCTGCTAACCCTCCGGGACACCCTAACTATGGCTACACCTTC. Translating it yields CASSSANPPGHPNYGYTF.

The chain combines TRBV30 with TRBJ1-5; tentatively, D is TRBD1 (5 bases). CDR3 length: 14 residues. Germline CDR1 and CDR2: GTSNPN and SVGIG (reference sequence). V shed 1 base and J shed 4 bases, with 11 bases lying between them. In DNA form, the CDR3 reads TGTGCCTGGAGTGAGGTATCAGGGAATCAGCCCCAGCATTTT. Protein product: CAWSEVSGNQPQHF.

The gene calls are TRBV4-2 and TRBJ2-2; 7 bases fit TRBD2. V lost 0 bases, J lost 10 bases, and 11 bases stayed unmatched. The CDR3 contains 16 residues. Per the germline V gene, CDR1 is LGHNA and CDR2 is YNFKEQ. For the CDR3, the DNA is TGTGCCAGCAGCCAAGATTTGTACGGCGGGGGAGAGGAGCTGTTTTTT. This sequence encodes CASSQDLYGGGEELFF.

V and J are TRBV7-2 and TRBJ1-3; 7 bases align to TRBD1. The CDR3 sequence is 18 residues long. CDR1 SGHTA and CDR2 FQGNSA come from the germline V gene. Trimming took 3 bases from V and 0 from J; bases not matched to a gene: 11. The CDR3 bases are TGTGCCAGCAGCTTTGCAGGGGGATACTTCGCCTCTGGAAACACCATATATTTT. The encoded protein is CASSFAGGYFASGNTIYF.

The rearrangement joins TRBV19 to TRBJ2-2, with 7 bases identical to TRBD1. With 5 bases clipped from V and 4 bases from J, the junction kept 7 bases outside the gene matches. Germline V lookup: CDR1 LNHDA, CDR2 SQIVND (reference sequence). The CDR3 runs 15 residues. The CDR3 sequence is CASSYRGISTGELFF. DNA of the CDR3: TGTGCCAGTAGTTACAGGGGAATTAGCACCGGGGAGCTGTTTTTT. Looking up the rest from reference TRBV19 and TRBJ2-2 gives the full variable domain: DGGITQSPKYLFRKEGQNVTLSCEQNLNHDAMYWYRQDPGQGLRLIYYSQIVNDFQKGDIAEGYSVSREKKESFPLTVTSAQKNPTAFYLCASSYRGISTGELFFGEGSRLTVL.

The chain carries TRBV5-1 and TRBJ2-6; 15 nucleotides line up with TRBD2. V lost 4 bases and J lost 4; bases outside the gene matches: 9. The CDR3 has 19 residues. Per the germline V gene, CDR1 is SGHRS and CDR2 is YFSETQ. CDR3 sequence (DNA): TGCGCCAGCAGCGTCCGAGGGACTAGCGGGGGGAGCGGGGCCAACGTCCTGACTTTC. Its protein product is CASSVRGTSGGSGANVLTF.

The V gene is TRBV30, the J gene TRBJ2-3, with 7 positions matching TRBD2. After removal of 4 bases from V and 2 bases from J, the junction contained 6 bases not matched to a gene. The CDR3 has 14 residues. Germline values: CDR1 GTSNPN, CDR2 SVGIG (reference sequence). This CDR3 reads CAWTSGTITDTQYF. For the CDR3, the DNA is TGTGCCTGGACTTCCGGGACTATCACAGATACGCAGTATTTT.

The V and J genes are TRBV6-5 and TRBJ2-2, with D possibly matching TRBD1 (6 bases). The CDR3 totals 15 residues. Trimming shortened V by 4 bases and J by 6 bases, and 15 bases separated the two germline ends. Per the germline V gene, CDR1 is MNHEY and CDR2 is SVGAGI. In nucleotides, the CDR3 is TGTGCCAGCAGTTCGAAATTCTGGGGGCCCGGGGAGCTGTTTTTT. Amino acids: CASSSKFWGPGELFF.

The chain links TRBV18 to TRBJ2-1, with a possible D match to TRBD2 (6 bases). Trimming pared 4 bases from V and 1 base from J, leaving 11 bases between. The CDR3 runs 15 residues. The germline CDR1 and CDR2 sequences are KGHSH and LQKENI. The CDR3 sequence is CASSRTGLSYNEQFF. The CDR3 nucleotides are TGTGCCAGCTCACGAACGGGACTTTCCTACAATGAGCAGTTCTTC.

The chain employs TRBV21-1 and TRBJ2-3; the table calls TRBD2, which could not be checked here. TRBV21-1 is a pseudogene segment. The CDR3 is 14 amino acids. CDR3 bases: TGTGCCAGCAGCAAAGCGCGGCCGGCAAATACGCAGTATTTT. Its protein product is CASSKARPANTQYF.

This chain uses TRBV19 with TRBJ2-7; 11 nucleotides agree with TRBD1. There are 16 residues in the CDR3. Germline values: CDR1 LNHDA, CDR2 SQIVND (reference sequence). J gave up 6 bases and V 4 bases, and 11 bases lay outside the gene matches. CDR3 sequence reads: CASSTGTGGSVSEQYF. The CDR3 coding sequence is TGTGCCAGTAGTACGGGGACAGGGGGATCTGTAAGCGAGCAGTACTTC.

The chain links TRBV5-5 to TRBJ2-3; tentatively, D is TRBD1 (5 bases). The CDR3 extends over 13 amino acids. Germline CDR1 is SGHKS and CDR2 is YYEKEE (reference sequence). V lost 3 bases and J 6 bases, leaving 11 bases between the germline ends. As DNA, the CDR3 is TGTGCCAGCAGCTGGGGCCCCGCGGATACGCAGTATTTT. It is translated as CASSWGPADTQYF.

J is TRBJ2-2 and V is TRBV7-2, with 13 bases lining up with TRBD2. After removal of 5 bases from V and 6 bases from J, the junction contained 6 bases not matched to a gene. This CDR3 has 16 amino acids. Looked up from germline, CDR1 is SGHTA and CDR2 is FQGNSA. CDR3 sequence reads: CASSQRLAGGSGELFF. CDR3 sequence (DNA): TGTGCCAGCAGCCAGAGACTAGCGGGGGGTTCCGGGGAGCTGTTTTTT.

V and J are TRBV5-4 and TRBJ2-7, with 8 bases fitting TRBD1. Germline CDR1 and CDR2: SGHNT and YYREEE (reference sequence). V trimming: 1 base; J trimming: 3 bases; junction bases outside the gene matches: 9. CDR3 length: 16 residues. The CDR3: CASSLSSGQVLYEQYF. The CDR3 region has the DNA TGTGCCAGCAGCTTGTCCTCGGGACAGGTACTCTACGAGCAGTACTTC.